Reported below is one TCR beta chain. This sample was included in a study of blood T cell repertoires in COVID-19. On the study more broadly: Material from acute and convalescent COVID-19 was sourced from the United States, Italy and Spain. T cells, B-cell-depleted T cells, or PBMCs provided the cDNA or gDNA that served as material.

As originally analysed: Estimates of nucleated cell counts were drawn from the amplification of reference gene primers. TCRdb's table, derived via immunoSEQ multiplex PCR, lists solely in-frame clones and lacks some. V and J calls plus clone size are reproduced from that table; the DNA served to infer D and trimming. The top ten clones hold less than 1% of a sample with 180,000 or so clones, 70% to 90% of them seen once. Trimming stripped 0 bases from V and 4 bases from J, with 12 bases between. The CDR3 has 15 amino acids. In germline, CDR1 is LNHNV, CDR2 YYDKDF (reference sequence). Sequenced input: peripheral blood. V and J are TRBV15 and TRBJ1-2; D might be TRBD1 (6 bases). This TCR was sampled from a man aged 18 to 29 with acute or convalescent COVID-19. The CDR3 region has the DNA TGTGCCACCAGCAGAGAGGGACAACTGTCCTATGGCTACACCTTC. Translation: CATSREGQLSYGYTF.